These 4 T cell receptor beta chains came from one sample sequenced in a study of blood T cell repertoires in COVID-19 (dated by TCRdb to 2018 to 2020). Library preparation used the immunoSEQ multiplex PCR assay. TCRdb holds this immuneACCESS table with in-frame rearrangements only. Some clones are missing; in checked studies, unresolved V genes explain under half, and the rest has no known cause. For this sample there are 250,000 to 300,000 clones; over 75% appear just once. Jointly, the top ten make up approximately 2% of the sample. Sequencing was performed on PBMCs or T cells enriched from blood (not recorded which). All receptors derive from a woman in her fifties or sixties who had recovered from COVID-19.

The CDR3 nucleotides read TGTGCCAGCAGCTTAGCGGGAGGGCCTTTACATGAGCAGTTCTTC. It yields the protein CASSLAGGPLHEQFF. The chain joins TRBV11-1 to TRBJ2-1; 7 nucleotides line up with TRBD2. Germline CDR1 and CDR2: SGHAT and FQDESV (reference sequence). CDR3 length: 15 residues. The V segment lost 0 bases and the J segment 8 bases; nucleotides outside the gene matches: 7.

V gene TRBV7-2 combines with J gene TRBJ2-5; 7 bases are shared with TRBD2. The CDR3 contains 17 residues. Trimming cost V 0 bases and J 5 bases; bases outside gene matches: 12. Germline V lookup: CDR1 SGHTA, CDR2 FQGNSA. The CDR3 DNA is TGTGCCAGCAGCTTAGCGCGGGGCGGGAGAGGTACGGAGACCCAGTACTTC. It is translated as CASSLARGGRGTETQYF.

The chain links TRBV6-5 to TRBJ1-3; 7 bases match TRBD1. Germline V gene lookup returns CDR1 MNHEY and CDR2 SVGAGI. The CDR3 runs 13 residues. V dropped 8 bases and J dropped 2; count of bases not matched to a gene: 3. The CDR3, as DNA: TGTGCCAGCGGGGACAGCACTGGAAACACCATATATTTT. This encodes CASGDSTGNTIYF.

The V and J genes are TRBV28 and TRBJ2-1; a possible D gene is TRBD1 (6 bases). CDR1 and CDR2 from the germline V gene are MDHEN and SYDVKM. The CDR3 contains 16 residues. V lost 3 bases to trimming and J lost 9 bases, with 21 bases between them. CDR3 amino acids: CASSFQGHPVWGEQFF. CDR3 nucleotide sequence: TGTGCCAGCAGTTTTCAGGGGCACCCCGTCTGGGGTGAGCAGTTCTTC.